What follows describes a single TCR beta chain. The antigen is undetermined. This sample is part of a study of T cell responses to AZD1222 COVID-19 vaccine. The repertoire was sequenced with immunoSEQ multiplex PCR; TCRdb's copy has only in-frame clones and lacks some. Seen here are more than 150,000 clones, approximately 90% observed once, and the top ten hold around 6.4%. This CDR3 is 15 amino acids long. The V gene lost 10 bases and the J gene lost 6 bases, with 25 bases spanning the gap. The germline V gene has CDR1 MDHEN and CDR2 SYDVKM. Study-level points and caveats: Spike regions recognized by vaccine-associated CD4 TCRs spanned the protein, led by 160-218 and 743-854. When two AZD1222 doses had been given, Spike-specific TCR breadth and depth rose.

This TCR came from an adult in good health. The chain is built from TRBV28 and TRBJ2-7, with D possibly TRBD1 on 6 matching bases. The material was peripheral blood, obtained on day 0 of AZD1222 vaccination. In DNA form, the CDR3 reads TGTGCCATCAATCATAACCCGACAGGTCGAGGCGAGCAGTACTTC. Residues: CAINHNPTGRGEQYF.